These 27 T cell receptor beta chains originate from one sample sequenced in a study of T cell clusters in autoimmune cytopenias. TRB rearrangements were amplified by touch-down multiplex PCR with mixed TRB-A/B primers. With the multiplex PCR reads reprocessed, TCRdb shows one record per CDR3 protein and no DNA. Its table records about 6,300 distinct CDR3 sequences. Some 34,000 genome equivalents of blood DNA were amplified for TRB. These same records also appear under a second study, on T cell repertoires in aging, cancer and after chemotherapy.

The specimen sequenced was peripheral blood. The source is a human donor in good health.

The V gene is TRBV18, the J gene TRBJ1-1. CDR3 length: 15 residues. Germline values: CDR1 KGHSH, CDR2 LQKENI. Here the CDR3 reads CASSPVQAVGTEAFF.

The V call is TRBV6-5, the J call TRBJ2-2. The CDR3 has 12 residues. Germline lookup yields CDR1 MNHEY and CDR2 SVGAGI. The CDR3 loop is CASSFNTGELFF.

Its frequency marks this clonotype as medium-sized. The chain recombines TRBV11-3 with TRBJ2-7; the TCRdb call, TRBD1, lacks DNA for checking. The CDR3 has 15 residues. In germline, CDR1 is SGHNT, CDR2 YENEEA. This CDR3 reads CASSPGADSSYEQYF.

V gene TRBV30 combines with J gene TRBJ2-3; lacking DNA, the TRBD1 call made by TCRdb goes unchecked. CDR3 size: 14 residues. Germline V gene lookup returns CDR1 GTSNPN and CDR2 SVGIG (reference sequence). The CDR3: CAWNPWGSTDTQYF.

Measured by frequency, this clonotype is medium-sized. The chain is built from TRBV29-1 and TRBJ1-2; TCRdb lists TRBD1, though no DNA is available to test this call. Germline V gene lookup returns CDR1 SQVTM and CDR2 ANQGSEA. The CDR3 spans 12 residues. CDR3 in amino acids: CSVEGQESFYTF.

V usage is TRBV5-1 and J usage is TRBJ2-3. Germline V gives CDR1 SGHRS, CDR2 YFSETQ. CDR3 length: 15 residues. The CDR3 sequence: CASSFTTFSTDTQYF.

This clonotype is called medium-sized based on its frequency. The chain employs TRBV11-3 and TRBJ2-2. CDR1 SGHNT and CDR2 YENEEA come from the germline V gene. The CDR3 has 12 amino acids. This CDR3 is CASSPEFRELFF.

The rearrangement links TRBV15 to TRBJ2-7. The germline gives CDR1 LNHNV, CDR2 YYDKDF (reference sequence). This CDR3 comprises 14 residues. The CDR3 reads CATSRDLSGYEQYF.

Its frequency marks this clonotype as medium-sized. V is TRBV29-1 and J is TRBJ2-1. The CDR3 sequence is 13 residues long. Germline CDR1 SQVTM, CDR2 ANQGSEA. CDR3 in amino acids: CSVAKESYNEQFF.

Its frequency marks this clonotype as medium-sized. The chain is built from TRBV6-2 or TRBV6-3 and TRBJ2-7. The CDR3 totals 12 residues. Germline V gene data show CDR1 as MNHEY and CDR2 as SVGEGT. CDR3 region: CASSAMDYEQYF.

This chain links TRBV12-3 or TRBV12-4 with TRBJ2-2; TCRdb gives TRBD2 as the D gene, but with no DNA this cannot be confirmed. This CDR3 is built from 16 residues. The CDR3 loop reads CASTSTSGGWTGELFF.

This clonotype ranks as medium-sized (0.01 to 0.1%) in terms of frequency. J is TRBJ1-4 and V is TRBV19; TCRdb outputs TRBD1, but without DNA this stays unchecked. The CDR3 is made up of 13 amino acids. Germline assignment: CDR1 LNHDA and CDR2 SQIVND (reference sequence). The CDR3 loop reads CASSTRQGEKLFF.

V gene TRBV30 combines with J gene TRBJ2-4; the D call from TCRdb, TRBD2, cannot be confirmed without DNA. The germline V gene encodes CDR1 GTSNPN and CDR2 SVGIG (reference sequence). The CDR3 extends over 15 amino acids. The CDR3 is CAWSVVRRDKNIQYF.

The chain has TRBV20-1 and TRBJ2-1; checking the TCRdb D call of TRBD2 is not possible without DNA. The length of the CDR3 is 13 residues. The V gene's germline CDR1 is DFQATT and CDR2 SNEGSKA (reference sequence). The CDR3 spells CSAQTSDHNEQFF.

The chain has TRBV6-1 and TRBJ2-7; TCRdb outputs TRBD1, but without DNA this stays unchecked. Germline V gene lookup returns CDR1 MNHNS and CDR2 SASEGT. The CDR3 extends over 15 amino acids. The CDR3 reads CASSPGQTSSYEQYF.

The rearrangement joins TRBV15 to TRBJ1-3. This CDR3 region has 19 residues. Per germline, CDR1 LNHNV and CDR2 YYDKDF (reference sequence). The CDR3 sequence: CATSRVGKGSFSSGNTIYF.

This clonotype ranks as medium-sized in terms of frequency. The chain couples TRBV19 to TRBJ2-1. The CDR3 has 13 residues. Germline values: CDR1 LNHDA, CDR2 SQIVND (reference sequence). This CDR3 is CASSPLGENEQFF.

The chain links TRBV6-1 to TRBJ2-5; checking the TCRdb D call of TRBD1 is not possible without DNA. Germline CDR1 is MNHNS and CDR2 is SASEGT. This CDR3 has 16 residues. CDR3 residues: CASSAGQGWSGETQYF.

The chain is built from TRBV12-3 or TRBV12-4 and TRBJ2-3; the TRBD1 assignment by TCRdb is unverifiable without DNA. This CDR3 has 14 amino acids. CDR3 in amino acids: CASSTLLSGDTQYF.

The chain joins TRBV6-6 to TRBJ2-1; TCRdb lists TRBD1, though no DNA is available to test this call. This CDR3 comprises 17 residues. Germline V gene sequence: CDR1 MNHNY, CDR2 SVGAGI (reference sequence). The CDR3: CASSYSPPGRGVNEQFF.

By frequency, this clonotype is medium-sized. This rearrangement joins TRBV27 to TRBJ2-3; TCRdb returns TRBD1, unconfirmable since there is no DNA. The CDR3 has 14 amino acids. Germline CDR1 reads MNHEY; CDR2 reads SMNVEV (reference sequence). The CDR3 region is CASSRGGRTDTQYF.

This sequence joins TRBV30 and TRBJ1-6; lacking DNA, the TRBD1 call made by TCRdb goes unchecked. Germline-derived CDR1 and CDR2 are GTSNPN and SVGIG (reference sequence). The CDR3 covers 14 residues. Here the CDR3 reads CAWGTGGGNSPLHF. The complete variable domain, with remaining parts taken from reference TRBV30 and TRBJ1-6, reads SQTIHQWPATLVQPVGSPLSLECTVEGTSNPNLYWYRQAAGRGLQLLFYSVGIGQISSEVPQNLSASRPQDRQFILSSKKLLLSDSGFYLCAWGTGGGNSPLHFGNGTRLTVT.

By frequency, this clonotype registers medium-sized (0.01 to 0.1%). V usage is TRBV6-2 or TRBV6-3 and J usage is TRBJ2-3; TCRdb picks TRBD2, but there is no DNA to check that call. The CDR3 is 17 residues long. Germline loops: CDR1 MNHEY, CDR2 SVGEGT. This chain's CDR3 is CASSLLRLDTLPDTQYF.

The chain carries TRBV5-1 and TRBJ1-2. The CDR3 contains 14 residues. CDR1 and CDR2 (germline): SGHRS, YFSETQ. CDR3 residues: CASSLAQGWEGYTF. Based on the CDR3 plus reference TRBV5-1 and TRBJ1-2, the full variable domain is KAGVTQTPRYLIKTRGQQVTLSCSPISGHRSVSWYQQTPGQGLQFLFEYFSETQRNKGNFPGRFSGRQFSNSRSEMNVSTLELGDSALYLCASSLAQGWEGYTFGSGTRLTVV.

The rearrangement joins TRBV30 to TRBJ2-7; TCRdb's D call, TRBD2, is unchecked because there is no DNA. Germline V lookup: CDR1 GTSNPN, CDR2 SVGIG (reference sequence). This CDR3 spans 14 amino acids. The CDR3 loop reads CAWGPGPSAYEQYF.

The chain recombines TRBV5-5 with TRBJ2-5; TCRdb names TRBD1, which stays unverified in the absence of DNA. CDR1 is SGHKS and CDR2 is YYEKEE in the germline V gene (reference sequence). This CDR3 has 14 amino acids. The CDR3 sequence: CASSPGSLEETQYF.

The CDR3 sequence: CASSLGVLWPQHF. The chain combines TRBV6-2 or TRBV6-3 with TRBJ1-5; TCRdb's D call, TRBD1, is unchecked because there is no DNA. The CDR3 contains 13 residues. Germline CDR1 reads MNHEY; CDR2 reads SVGEGT.